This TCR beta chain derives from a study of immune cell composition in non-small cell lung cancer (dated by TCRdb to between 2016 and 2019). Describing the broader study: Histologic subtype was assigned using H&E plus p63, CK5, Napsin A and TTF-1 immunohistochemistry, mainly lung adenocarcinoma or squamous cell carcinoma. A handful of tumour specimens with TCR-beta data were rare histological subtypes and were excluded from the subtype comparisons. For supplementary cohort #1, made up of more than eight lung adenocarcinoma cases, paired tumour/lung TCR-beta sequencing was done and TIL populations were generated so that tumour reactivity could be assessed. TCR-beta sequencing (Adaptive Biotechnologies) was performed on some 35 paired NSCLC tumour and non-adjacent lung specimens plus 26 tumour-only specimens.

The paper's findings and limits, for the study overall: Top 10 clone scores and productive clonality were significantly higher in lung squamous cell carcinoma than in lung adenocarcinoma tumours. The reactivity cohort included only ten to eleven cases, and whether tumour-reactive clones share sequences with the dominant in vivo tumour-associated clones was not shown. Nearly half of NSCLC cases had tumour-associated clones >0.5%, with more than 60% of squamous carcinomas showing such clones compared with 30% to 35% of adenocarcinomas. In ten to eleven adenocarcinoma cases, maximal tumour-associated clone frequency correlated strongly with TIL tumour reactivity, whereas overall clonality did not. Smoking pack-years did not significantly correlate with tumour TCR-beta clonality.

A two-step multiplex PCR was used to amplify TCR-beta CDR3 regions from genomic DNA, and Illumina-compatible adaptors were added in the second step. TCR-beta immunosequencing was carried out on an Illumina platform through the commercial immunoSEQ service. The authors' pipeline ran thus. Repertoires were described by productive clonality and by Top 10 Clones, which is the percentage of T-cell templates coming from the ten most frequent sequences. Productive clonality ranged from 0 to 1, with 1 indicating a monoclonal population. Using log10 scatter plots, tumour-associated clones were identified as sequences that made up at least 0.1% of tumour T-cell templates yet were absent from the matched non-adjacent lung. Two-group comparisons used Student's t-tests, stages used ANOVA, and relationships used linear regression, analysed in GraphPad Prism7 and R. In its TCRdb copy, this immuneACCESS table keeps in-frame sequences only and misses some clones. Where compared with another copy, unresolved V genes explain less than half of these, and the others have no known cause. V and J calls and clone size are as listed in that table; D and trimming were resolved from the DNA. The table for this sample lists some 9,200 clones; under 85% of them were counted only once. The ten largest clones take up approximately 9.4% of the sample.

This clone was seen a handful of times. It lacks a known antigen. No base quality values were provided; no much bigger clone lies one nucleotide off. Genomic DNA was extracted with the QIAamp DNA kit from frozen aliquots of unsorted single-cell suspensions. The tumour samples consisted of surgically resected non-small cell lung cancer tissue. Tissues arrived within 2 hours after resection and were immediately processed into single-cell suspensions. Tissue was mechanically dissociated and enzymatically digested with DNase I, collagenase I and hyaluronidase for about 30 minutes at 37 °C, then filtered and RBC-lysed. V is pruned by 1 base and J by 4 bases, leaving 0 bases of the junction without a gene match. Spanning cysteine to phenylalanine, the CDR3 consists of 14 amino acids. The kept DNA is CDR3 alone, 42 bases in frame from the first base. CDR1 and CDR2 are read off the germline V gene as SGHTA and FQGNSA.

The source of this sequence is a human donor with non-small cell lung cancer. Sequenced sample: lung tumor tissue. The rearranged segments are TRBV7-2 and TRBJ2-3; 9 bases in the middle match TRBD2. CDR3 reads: CASSLGTSADTQYF. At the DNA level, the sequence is TGTGCCAGCAGCTTAGGGACTAGCGCAGATACGCAGTATTTT. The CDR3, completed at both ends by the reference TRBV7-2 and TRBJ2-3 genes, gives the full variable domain GAGVSQSPSNKVTEKGKDVELRCDPISGHTALYWYRQSLGQGLEFLIYFQGNSAPDKSGLPSDRFSAERTGGSVSTLTIQRTQQEDSAVYLCASSLGTSADTQYFGPGTRLTVL.